Following are 7 T cell receptor beta chains from one sample sequenced in a study of T cells in Graves' hyperthyroidism and ophthalmopathy. Amplification yielded TCR beta CDR3 regions, with RNA transcripts as the source. Initially, a first-round RT-PCR of the TCR CDR3 employed the HTBI primer set. MiXCR was run by TCRdb on the multiplex PCR reads, yielding one entry per CDR3 protein. The sample holds about 200,000 distinct CDR3 sequences, about 17% seen once. The specimen was blood. The receptors originated from a middle-aged man with Graves' hyperthyroidism.

The J gene is TRBJ2-2, the V gene TRBV9; 9 bases align to TRBD1. V lost 2 bases and J lost 3; bases outside the gene matches: 2. CDR3 size: 15 residues. Germline loops: CDR1 SGDLS, CDR2 YYNGEE. The CDR3 reads CASSVGQGHTGELFF. CDR3 nucleotides: TGTGCCAGCAGCGTCGGACAGGGGCACACCGGGGAGCTGTTTTTT.

This clonotype occurred many times. The V and J genes are TRBV28 and TRBJ1-3, with TRBD1 matching over 11 bases. Losses at the gene ends were 4 bases for V and 0 bases for J; bases not matched to a gene: 8. The V gene's germline CDR1 is MDHEN and CDR2 SYDVKM. This CDR3 has 18 amino acids. CDR3 amino acids: CASSSLGQGGLSGNTIYF. For the CDR3, the DNA is TGTGCCAGCAGTTCCTTGGGACAGGGGGGACTCTCTGGAAACACCATATATTTT. Full variable domain (rest looked up from reference TRBV28 and TRBJ1-3): DVKVTQSSRYLVKRTGEKVFLECVQDMDHENMFWYRQDPGLGLRLIYFSYDVKMKEKGDIPEGYSVSREKKERFSLILESASTNQTSMYLCASSSLGQGGLSGNTIYFGEGSWLTVV.

This clonotype was counted ten times or more. The chain couples TRBV20-1 to TRBJ2-3; 9 bases match TRBD2. Germline CDR1 reads DFQATT; CDR2 reads SNEGSKA (reference sequence). V gave up 3 bases and J gave up 0 bases; unmatched junction bases: 7. The CDR3 length is 16 residues. CDR3 loop: CSASWASGASTDTQYF. CDR3 DNA sequence: TGCAGTGCTAGCTGGGCTAGCGGGGCTAGCACAGATACGCAGTATTTT.

The sample holds many counts of this clonotype. The V and J genes are TRBV6-1 and TRBJ2-1, with 10 positions matching TRBD2. Germline CDR1 MNHNS, CDR2 SASEGT. Trimming took 7 bases from V and 6 from J; bases not matched to a gene: 9. This CDR3 region has 15 residues. CDR3 sequence reads: CASTKSGGAGNEQFF. The DNA of the CDR3 is TGTGCCAGCACCAAGAGCGGGGGGGCCGGCAATGAGCAGTTCTTC.

Ten or more counts support this clonotype. The gene calls are TRBV9 and TRBJ2-7; D remains ambiguous. Germline loops: CDR1 SGDLS, CDR2 YYNGEE. Trimming pared 10 bases from V and 2 bases from J, leaving 16 bases between. The CDR3 sequence is 13 residues long. CDR3 region: CALTHRRPYEQYF. DNA for the CDR3: TGTGCCTTAACACATCGCAGGCCCTACGAGCAGTACTTC. Using reference TRBV9 and TRBJ2-7 for the parts outside the CDR3, the full variable domain is DSGVTQTPKHLITATGQRVTLRCSPRSGDLSVYWYQQSLDQGLQFLIQYYNGEERAKGNILERFSAQQFPDLHSELNLSSLELGDSALYFCALTHRRPYEQYFGPGTRLTVT.

Ten or more counts support this clonotype. The chain recombines TRBV4-3 with TRBJ1-1; 7 nucleotides line up with TRBD1. This CDR3 spans 14 amino acids. Germline V gene sequence: CDR1 LGHNA, CDR2 YSLEER. V gave up 5 bases and J gave up 1 base; unmatched junction bases: 4. CDR3 DNA: TGCGCCAGCAGCACAGGGGCCAGGAACACTGAAGCTTTCTTT. Translating gives CASSTGARNTEAFF.

The V gene is TRBV28, the J gene TRBJ2-7; no clear D. The CDR3 covers 15 residues. Trimming removed 5 bases from V and 0 bases from J, with 14 bases in between. Germline V gives CDR1 MDHEN, CDR2 SYDVKM. Here the CDR3 reads CASSSTRWSSYEQYF. CDR3 nucleotide sequence: TGTGCCAGCAGTAGCACCAGATGGAGCTCCTACGAGCAGTACTTC.